The 32 T cell receptor beta chains listed next were all sequenced from one sample in a study of T cell responses to AZD1222 COVID-19 vaccine (dated by TCRdb to the early 2020s). The intended sense of this specimen's time point label: baseline before first vaccination. To prepare the library, the immunoSEQ multiplex PCR assay was applied. Imported from immuneACCESS, the table was reduced by TCRdb to in-frame sequences with V and J called. These copies leave out some clones; in studies compared against another copy, an unresolved V gene accounts for under half, and the cause of the remainder is not known. This sample has 87,000 or so clones in its table, and approximately 91% of those were observed once. The ten largest clones add up to roughly 4% of the sample. The sequencing used peripheral blood, collected on day 0 of AZD1222 vaccination. The receptors originated from an adult in good health.

CDR3: CASSLARDRPSSGQYF. CDR3 nucleotides: TGTGCCAGCAGCTTGGCCCGGGACAGGCCCTCGAGTGGCCAGTACTTC. The gene calls are TRBV5-6 and TRBJ2-5; 8 positions match TRBD1. The V gene end was trimmed by 0 bases and the J gene end by 10 bases; junction bases not matched to a gene: 14. The CDR3 totals 16 residues. Germline CDR1 SGHDT, CDR2 YYEEEE.

The J gene is TRBJ1-4, the V gene TRBV3-1 (or the pseudogene TRBV3-2), with D perhaps matching TRBD1 (5 bases). V lost 3 bases and J 10 bases, leaving 9 bases between the germline ends. This CDR3 is built from 12 residues. Germline values: CDR1 LGHDT, CDR2 YNNKEL (reference sequence). The chain's CDR3 is CASSQGRGKLFF. CDR3 nucleotides: TGTGCCAGCAGCCAGGGACGGGGAAAACTGTTTTTT.

The V gene is TRBV9, the J gene TRBJ1-1; maybe TRBD1 (6 bases). Germline CDR1 reads SGDLS; CDR2 reads YYNGEE. This CDR3 is built from 14 residues. Trimming cost V 4 bases and J 2 bases, with 12 bases left between them. The CDR3 DNA reads TGTGCCAGCAGCCCCCTAGGGGGTAACACTGAAGCTTTCTTT. Translation gives CASSPLGGNTEAFF.

This clone was detected a few times. J is TRBJ1-5 and V is TRBV2; D gene unclear. Germline V gene data show CDR1 as SNHLY and CDR2 as FYNNEI. V was pared by 8 bases and J by 5 bases, with 16 bases between. The CDR3 is made up of 14 amino acids. CDR3 loop: CASCRVMADQPQHF. CDR3 coding DNA: TGTGCCAGCTGTAGGGTCATGGCGGATCAGCCCCAGCATTTT.

The V and J genes are TRBV7-9 and TRBJ2-1; 9 bases align to TRBD2. The length of the CDR3 is 17 residues. In germline, CDR1 is SEHNR, CDR2 FQNEAQ (reference sequence). V gave up 4 bases and J gave up 4 bases; unmatched junction bases: 11. CDR3 in DNA: TGTGCCAGCAGCTCCCCGGGGGAGCGGGGGGCGTACAATGAGCAGTTCTTC. It specifies CASSSPGERGAYNEQFF.

The chain joins TRBV7-9 to TRBJ2-7, with 11 nucleotides matching TRBD1. Per germline, CDR1 SEHNR and CDR2 FQNEAQ (reference sequence). The V gene end was trimmed by 5 bases and the J gene end by 7 bases; junction bases not matched to a gene: 16. The CDR3 spans 17 residues. In DNA form, the CDR3 reads TGTGCCAGCAGCCCAAACCAGGACAGGGGGCTCCGAGGGGAGCAGTACTTC. Its protein is CASSPNQDRGLRGEQYF. The variable domain in full, with the rest retrieved from reference TRBV7-9 and TRBJ2-7, is DTGVSQNPRHKITKRGQNVTFRCDPISEHNRLYWYRQTLGQGPEFLTYFQNEAQLEKSRLLSDRFSAERPKGSFSTLEIQRTEQGDSAMYLCASSPNQDRGLRGEQYFGPGTRLTVT.

This chain joins TRBV7-8 and TRBJ1-5; weak D call: TRBD1 (5 bases). The V and J ends lost 1 base and 7 bases respectively, with 5 bases between them. Germline V lookup: CDR1 SGHVS, CDR2 FQNEAQ. The CDR3 spans 12 residues. The CDR3 loop reads CASSLGGQPQHF. CDR3 nucleotide sequence: TGTGCCAGCAGCTTAGGGGGGCAGCCCCAGCATTTT.

The chain joins TRBV29-1 to TRBJ1-2; no definite D call. The CDR3 totals 13 residues. V lost 3 bases to trimming and J lost 0 bases, with 8 bases between them. Looked up from germline, CDR1 is SQVTM and CDR2 is ANQGSEA. The CDR3, as DNA: TGCAGCGTTGACCCCAACTCTAACTATGGCTACACCTTC. It specifies CSVDPNSNYGYTF.

In DNA, the CDR3 is TGTGCCAGCACCCAGGGGAGCTATGGCTACACCTTC. Its translation is CASTQGSYGYTF. This chain connects TRBV12-3 or TRBV12-4 to TRBJ1-2; tentatively, D is TRBD1 (6 bases). There are 12 residues in the CDR3. V gave up 7 bases and J gave up 4 bases, with 10 bases separating them.

The V call is TRBV10-3, the J call TRBJ1-4; D possibly corresponds to TRBD1 (5 bases). The V end was cut by 4 bases, the J end by 4 bases, with 10 bases between. Germline values: CDR1 ENHRY, CDR2 SYGVKD. The CDR3 is made up of 14 amino acids. The CDR3 DNA reads TGTGCCATCAGTGCCCCGGGACTTAATGAAAAACTGTTTTTT. Translating it yields CAISAPGLNEKLFF.

V usage is TRBV7-9 and J usage is TRBJ2-1, with D possibly TRBD1 on 6 matching bases. In germline, CDR1 is SEHNR, CDR2 FQNEAQ (reference sequence). This CDR3 contains 16 residues. Trimming left V 4 bases short and J 0 bases short, with 13 bases between. CDR3 sequence: CASSSLRGSSYNEQFF. The CDR3 DNA follows: TGTGCCAGCAGCTCCCTTAGGGGGAGCTCCTACAATGAGCAGTTCTTC.

The chain employs TRBV7-9 and TRBJ2-7; TRBD2 aligns across 12 bases. The V gene's germline CDR1 is SEHNR and CDR2 FQNEAQ (reference sequence). With V trimmed by 5 bases and J by 0 bases, 8 bases remained unmatched. The CDR3 is made up of 17 amino acids. The CDR3 protein is CASSQTSGGWSSYEQYF. The CDR3, as DNA: TGTGCCAGCAGCCAGACTAGCGGGGGATGGAGCTCCTACGAGCAGTACTTC.

This clone appeared a single time. V and J are TRBV5-4 and TRBJ2-7; perhaps TRBD1 as D (5 bases). This CDR3 is built from 15 residues. V gave up 0 bases and J gave up 3 bases, with 13 bases separating them. The germline V gene has CDR1 SGHNT and CDR2 YYREEE (reference sequence). The CDR3 reads CASSLEGRSDYEQYF. Here the CDR3 DNA reads TGTGCCAGCAGCTTGGAGGGGCGGTCAGACTACGAGCAGTACTTC.

The V and J genes are TRBV2 and TRBJ1-2, with TRBD1 identical over 8 bases. The CDR3 spans 14 residues. Germline loops: CDR1 SNHLY, CDR2 FYNNEI. Unmatched junction bases numbered 8, after V lost 4 bases and J lost 7 bases. The chain's CDR3 is CASSVLSGGGGYTF. Here the CDR3 DNA reads TGTGCCAGCAGTGTATTATCAGGGGGCGGTGGCTACACCTTC.

The CDR3 sequence: CATSGQGDNQPQHF. CDR3 sequence (DNA): TGTGCCACTAGCGGACAGGGGGACAATCAGCCCCAGCATTTT. The chain joins TRBV19 to TRBJ1-5, with TRBD1 matching 10 bases. Germline values: CDR1 LNHDA, CDR2 SQIVND (reference sequence). V was clipped by 10 bases and J by 3 bases; unmatched bases: 6. The CDR3 runs 14 residues. Drawing the rest from reference TRBV19 and TRBJ1-5, the complete variable domain is DGGITQSPKYLFRKEGQNVTLSCEQNLNHDAMYWYRQDPGQGLRLIYYSQIVNDFQKGDIAEGYSVSREKKESFPLTVTSAQKNPTAFYLCATSGQGDNQPQHFGDGTRLSIL.

The rearrangement joins TRBV6-1 to TRBJ2-2; 11 nucleotides match TRBD2. Germline loops: CDR1 MNHNS, CDR2 SASEGT. Trimming at V came to 6 bases and at J to 3 bases, leaving 6 bases not matched to a gene. There are 16 residues in the CDR3. The CDR3 nucleotides read TGTGCCAGCAGAGAACTAGCGGGGGCCCACACCGGGGAGCTGTTTTTT. It translates to CASRELAGAHTGELFF.

DNA for the CDR3: TGCGCCAGCAGCTTACAACCCGGGACTCTTTCCTACGAGCAGTACTTC. Its protein is CASSLQPGTLSYEQYF. The chain uses TRBV5-1 and TRBJ2-7; TRBD2 is a possible D gene (6 bases). The V and J ends lost 2 bases and 1 base respectively, with 16 bases between them. Looked up from germline, CDR1 is SGHRS and CDR2 is YFSETQ. The CDR3 consists of 16 residues. The full variable domain, rest sourced from reference TRBV5-1 and TRBJ2-7, is KAGVTQTPRYLIKTRGQQVTLSCSPISGHRSVSWYQQTPGQGLQFLFEYFSETQRNKGNFPGRFSGRQFSNSRSEMNVSTLELGDSALYLCASSLQPGTLSYEQYFGPGTRLTVT.

The chain uses TRBV10-1 and TRBJ1-6, with unresolved D. The V gene's germline CDR1 is WNHNN and CDR2 SYGVQD (reference sequence). V gave up 9 bases and J gave up 8 bases, with 17 bases separating them. The CDR3 length is 14 residues. CDR3 in amino acids: CASSRGVIYSPLHF. CDR3 coding DNA: TGCGCCAGTTCGCGCGGGGTAATTTATTCACCCCTCCACTTT.

The V gene is TRBV4-2, the J gene TRBJ1-2, with D possibly matching TRBD1 (6 bases). The CDR3 runs to 14 residues. The V end was cut by 4 bases, the J end by 2 bases, with 11 bases between. Germline loops: CDR1 LGHNA, CDR2 YNFKEQ. CDR3 in amino acids: CASSPRTANYGYTF. CDR3 coding DNA: TGTGCCAGCAGCCCCCGGACAGCGAACTATGGCTACACCTTC.

The chain links TRBV30 to TRBJ1-2, with D uncertain. The V gene's germline CDR1 is GTSNPN and CDR2 SVGIG (reference sequence). The CDR3 extends over 13 amino acids. Trimming shortened V by 2 bases and J by 2 bases, and 9 bases separated the two germline ends. This CDR3 is CAWSLRGNYGYTF. The CDR3 bases are TGTGCCTGGAGTCTAAGAGGGAACTATGGCTACACCTTC.

This clone has more than one count but fewer than ten. The J gene is TRBJ2-1, the V gene TRBV2; D is uncertain. The CDR3 sequence is 13 residues long. Germline V gene data show CDR1 as SNHLY and CDR2 as FYNNEI. The CDR3 DNA is TGTGTTAAGGGCCAGCCCTCCTACAATGAGCAGTTCTTC. This translates into CVKGQPSYNEQFF. Drawing the rest from reference TRBV2 and TRBJ2-1, the complete variable domain is EPEVTQTPSHQVTQMGQEVILRCVPISNHLYFYWYRQILGQKVEFLVSFYNNEISEKSEIFDDQFSVERPDGSNFTLKIRSTKLEDSAMYFCVKGQPSYNEQFFGPGTRLTVL.

The V call is TRBV19, the J call TRBJ1-1, with D tentatively TRBD1 (6 bases). V lost 5 bases, J lost 3 bases, and 13 bases lay in between. Germline CDR1 LNHDA, CDR2 SQIVND (reference sequence). CDR3 length equals 14 residues. The CDR3 here is CASSRRGPHTEAFF. The DNA for the CDR3 is TGTGCCAGTAGTCGCAGGGGCCCGCACACTGAAGCTTTCTTT.

The sample holds a few counts of this clone. The CDR3 loop reads CASSPDTEPFYGYTF. The CDR3 DNA is TGTGCCAGCAGCCCGGACACCGAACCTTTTTATGGCTACACCTTC. The chain uses TRBV5-5 and TRBJ1-2; D is perhaps TRBD1 (5 bases). V lost 4 bases and J 5 bases, leaving 18 bases between the germline ends. This CDR3 spans 15 amino acids. The germline V gene encodes CDR1 SGHKS and CDR2 YYEKEE (reference sequence).

The chain carries TRBV19 and TRBJ1-5, with 9 bases that match TRBD1. V lost 10 bases, J lost 9 bases, and 19 bases stayed unmatched. The CDR3 totals 16 residues. CDR1 is LNHDA, CDR2 SQIVND, per germline (reference sequence). CDR3 region: CATEDRGGPGGRPQHF. The CDR3 DNA is TGTGCCACCGAGGACAGGGGTGGACCCGGGGGGAGGCCCCAGCATTTT.

The chain recombines TRBV13 with TRBJ1-3; D perhaps matches TRBD1 (6 bases). Trimming pared 6 bases from V and 0 bases from J, leaving 12 bases between. The germline V gene has CDR1 PRHDT and CDR2 FYEKMQ (reference sequence). The length of the CDR3 is 15 residues. This chain's CDR3 is CASRGGRISGNTIYF. DNA of the CDR3: TGTGCCAGCAGGGGGGGGCGGATCTCTGGAAACACCATATATTTT.

The chain carries TRBV10-3 and TRBJ2-3; 14 bases are a match to TRBD2. Germline V lookup: CDR1 ENHRY, CDR2 SYGVKD. The CDR3 runs to 17 residues. J was trimmed by 5 bases and V by 4 bases; bases with no gene match: 8. The CDR3 sequence is CAISAYGLAGGGDTQYF. In DNA form, the CDR3 reads TGTGCCATCAGTGCCTATGGACTAGCGGGGGGCGGAGATACGCAGTATTTT.

There are a few counts of this clone. The rearrangement links TRBV4-3 to TRBJ2-6; D might be TRBD1 (5 bases). Per the germline V gene, CDR1 is LGHNA and CDR2 is YSLEER. The CDR3 contains 16 residues. V lost 0 bases and J 2 bases, leaving 8 bases between the germline ends. CDR3 sequence reads: CASSQESGTGANVLTF. CDR3 in DNA: TGCGCCAGCAGCCAAGAATCAGGGACTGGGGCCAACGTCCTGACTTTC.

This clone is a singleton in its sample. This chain connects TRBV28 to TRBJ1-1; a possible D gene is TRBD1 (5 bases). CDR3 length equals 14 residues. CDR1 is MDHEN, CDR2 SYDVKM, per germline. V was clipped by 6 bases and J by 3 bases, with 14 bases between them. CDR3 bases: TGTGCCAGCAGCCTTCCGGGGGGTTACACTGAAGCTTTCTTT. Its translation: CASSLPGGYTEAFF.

The V and J genes are TRBV5-6 and TRBJ1-5; D is perhaps TRBD1 (6 bases). CDR1 and CDR2 (germline): SGHDT, YYEEEE. Trimming stripped 4 bases from V and 6 bases from J, with 8 bases between. This CDR3 contains 12 residues. The CDR3 nucleotides are TGTGCCAGCAGCCGGGGGGCTCAGCCCCAGCATTTT. Its translation is CASSRGAQPQHF.

V gene TRBV27 combines with J gene TRBJ1-2, with D possibly TRBD1 on 5 matching bases. Trimming shortened V by 6 bases and J by 1 base, and 9 bases separated the two germline ends. The CDR3 consists of 13 residues. Germline values: CDR1 MNHEY, CDR2 SMNVEV (reference sequence). The CDR3 here is CASSRGGNYGYTF. The CDR3 DNA is TGTGCCAGCAGCCGGGGGGGTAACTATGGCTACACCTTC.

The chain links TRBV7-2 to TRBJ2-4, with a weak D call TRBD2 (5 bases). V lost 5 bases and J 0 bases, leaving 17 bases between the germline ends. The CDR3 runs 17 residues. Germline V lookup: CDR1 SGHTA, CDR2 FQGNSA. The CDR3 nucleotides are TGTGCCAGCAGCCCACGGCCTAGCTACCTAGCCAAAAACATTCAGTACTTC. This encodes CASSPRPSYLAKNIQYF.

The rearrangement uses TRBV27 and TRBJ1-1; a weak D match, TRBD1 (5 bases). CDR1 is MNHEY and CDR2 is SMNVEV in the germline V gene (reference sequence). Between the trimmed V and J ends, which lost 4 bases and 0 bases, there was a span of 6 bases. The CDR3 has 13 amino acids. Here the CDR3 reads CASSWGMNTEAFF. The DNA for the CDR3 is TGTGCCAGCAGTTGGGGGATGAACACTGAAGCTTTCTTT.